These 5 T cell receptor beta chains originate from one sample sequenced in a study of human T cells and chemical hapten exposure. Time point of the sample: patch test 1, 2 weeks after DPC sensitization. Treatment reported: therapeutic diphenylcyclopropenone sensitization with weekly scalp DPC. Total RNA extraction was carried out from unfractionated whole blood. TCRdb re-derived calls from the RACE reads in MiXCR, one entry per CDR3 protein. The sample has roughly 48,000 distinct CDR3 sequences; approximately 11% are singletons. This material consisted of whole blood, taken in connection with sensitization to the hapten diphenylcyclopropenone (DPC). These receptors all stem from a woman aged 35 to 49 with alopecia areata. Some clones in this sample may be carry-over from other donors' samples.

This clonotype was counted many times. V gene TRBV20-1 combines with J gene TRBJ2-7, with a tentative D call TRBD2 (6 bases). Per germline, CDR1 DFQATT and CDR2 SNEGSKA (reference sequence). Trimming removed 6 bases from V and 2 bases from J, with 14 bases in between. CDR3 length: 13 amino acids. The CDR3 DNA sequence: TGCAGTGCGGGGGGACTGATACCCTACGAGCAGTACTTC. This gives the protein CSAGGLIPYEQYF.

Ten or more counts support this clonotype. This chain connects TRBV5-6 to TRBJ1-2; D is uncertain. The CDR3 covers 13 residues. CDR1 and CDR2 (germline): SGHDT, YYEEEE. The germline V and J ends were trimmed by 2 bases and 3 bases, with 8 bases remaining between them. CDR3 sequence reads: CASSFGQDYGYTF. Here the CDR3 DNA reads TGTGCCAGCAGCTTTGGGCAAGACTATGGCTACACCTTC.

The chain is built from TRBV19 and TRBJ2-1, with 10 bases identical to TRBD2. This CDR3 comprises 15 residues. From germline, CDR1 is LNHDA and CDR2 SQIVND (reference sequence). V lost 3 bases to trimming and J lost 8 bases; unmatched junction nucleotides: 7. CDR3 protein: CASSIYWGTSDEQFF. CDR3 bases: TGTGCCAGTAGTATTTATTGGGGGACTAGCGATGAGCAGTTCTTC.

This clonotype was recorded a few times. This chain connects TRBV6-2 or TRBV6-3 to TRBJ2-5, with TRBD2 as a possible D gene (5 bases). The CDR3 runs to 14 residues. Germline CDR1 is MNHEY and CDR2 is SVGEGT. V gave up 0 bases and J gave up 7 bases, with 12 bases separating them. For the CDR3, the DNA is TGTGCCAGCAGTTACTCTGGGCTTCGGGGGACCCAGTACTTC. It translates to CASSYSGLRGTQYF.

The sample holds a few counts of this clonotype. CDR3 residues: CASSLGAGGEKLFF. The CDR3 DNA reads as TGTGCCAGCAGCTTAGGCGCAGGAGGTGAAAAACTGTTTTTT. This chain uses TRBV13 with TRBJ1-4; no clear D. The V end was cut by 0 bases, the J end by 7 bases, with 9 bases between. The CDR3 extends over 14 amino acids. Per the germline V gene, CDR1 is PRHDT and CDR2 is FYEKMQ (reference sequence).